The 16 T cell receptor beta chains below all came from one sample that was sequenced in a study of cytomegalovirus exposure and HLA in healthy donors. In the PCR, 60 Vbeta and 13 Jbeta primers were used. The repertoire was sequenced with immunoSEQ multiplex PCR; TCRdb's copy has only in-frame clones and lacks some. Among more than 80,000 clones, roughly 82% were seen once, and the ten largest hold 1.6%. The sequencing input was PBMCs. The receptor set was obtained from a man aged 50-59 years in good health and CMV-seronegative.

The rearrangement links TRBV5-1 to TRBJ2-7; D is ambiguous. This CDR3 spans 12 amino acids. Trimming left V 3 bases short and J 0 bases short, with 4 bases between. CDR1 and CDR2 (germline): SGHRS, YFSETQ. The CDR3 DNA is TGCGCCAGCAGCTCAGACTCCTACGAGCAGTACTTC. It specifies CASSSDSYEQYF. The variable domain in full, completed from reference TRBV5-1 and TRBJ2-7, reads KAGVTQTPRYLIKTRGQQVTLSCSPISGHRSVSWYQQTPGQGLQFLFEYFSETQRNKGNFPGRFSGRQFSNSRSEMNVSTLELGDSALYLCASSSDSYEQYFGPGTRLTVT.

The chain employs TRBV9 and TRBJ2-1, with 10 bases fitting TRBD1. The V and J ends lost 3 bases and 7 bases, in that order; junction bases with no gene match: 10. There are 16 residues in the CDR3. Germline V gene sequence: CDR1 SGDLS, CDR2 YYNGEE. Here the CDR3 DNA reads TGTGCCAGCAGCGCCTTGACAGGGGGCGCCGATAATGAGCAGTTCTTC. Translation: CASSALTGGADNEQFF.

The rearrangement uses TRBV21-1 and TRBJ1-6; the table's D gene call, TRBD1, was not cross checked with the DNA. TRBV21-1 is a pseudogene locus. This CDR3 is 14 amino acids long. In DNA, the CDR3 is TGTGCCAGCAGCAAGGGCCCAGGTAATTCACCCCTCCACTTT. The encoded protein is CASSKGPGNSPLHF.

The chain employs TRBV6-1 and TRBJ1-4; perhaps TRBD1 as D (6 bases). Looked up from germline, CDR1 is MNHNS and CDR2 is SASEGT. V shed 5 bases and J shed 8 bases, with 12 bases lying between them. The CDR3 spans 13 residues. In DNA form, the CDR3 reads TGTGCCAGCAGTTATGGGGGCGGGGAAAAACTGTTTTTT. Amino acid sequence: CASSYGGGEKLFF.

This clone appeared a few times. The rearrangement uses TRBV30 and TRBJ1-1; D uncertain. Germline CDR1 reads GTSNPN; CDR2 reads SVGIG (reference sequence). The CDR3 runs to 13 residues. V was clipped by 1 base and J by 4 bases, with 10 bases between them. The DNA for the CDR3 is TGTGCCTGGAGTGAGGGAGATCCCACTGAAGCTTTCTTT. Protein product: CAWSEGDPTEAFF. The entire variable domain, with the rest obtained from reference TRBV30 and TRBJ1-1, is as follows: SQTIHQWPATLVQPVGSPLSLECTVEGTSNPNLYWYRQAAGRGLQLLFYSVGIGQISSEVPQNLSASRPQDRQFILSSKKLLLSDSGFYLCAWSEGDPTEAFFGQGTRLTVV.

This sequence joins TRBV6-5 and TRBJ1-2, with D unclear. Trimming left V 5 bases short and J 0 bases short, with 10 bases between. Germline assignment: CDR1 MNHEY and CDR2 SVGAGI. This CDR3 region has 14 residues. CDR3 protein: CASSITGANYGYTF. The CDR3 bases are TGTGCCAGCAGTATAACTGGAGCTAACTATGGCTACACCTTC.

V gene TRBV4-3 combines with J gene TRBJ1-2; the D is unclear. Between the trimmed V and J ends, which lost 2 bases and 4 bases, there was a span of 11 bases. This CDR3 is 14 amino acids long. From germline, CDR1 is LGHNA and CDR2 YSLEER. The CDR3 reads CASSQNIPPYGYTF. In DNA form, the CDR3 reads TGCGCCAGCAGCCAAAATATCCCCCCCTATGGCTACACCTTC.

The CDR3 spells CATHSPDTQYF. The CDR3 bases are TGTGCCACCCACTCGCCAGATACGCAGTATTTT. V gene TRBV10-3 combines with J gene TRBJ2-3; no clear D. The CDR3 consists of 11 residues. Germline loops: CDR1 ENHRY, CDR2 SYGVKD. Trimming took 10 bases from V and 4 from J, leaving 9 bases between them.

The rearrangement uses TRBV7-2 and TRBJ2-1; tentative D call: TRBD2 (5 bases). Germline-derived CDR1 and CDR2 are SGHTA and FQGNSA. Trimming stripped 6 bases from V and 5 bases from J, with 14 bases between. The CDR3 loop spans 14 amino acids. CDR3 loop: CASRAGPRDNEQFF. The CDR3, as DNA: TGTGCCAGCAGGGCGGGCCCTCGGGACAATGAGCAGTTCTTC.

J is TRBJ2-5 and V is TRBV9; D unclear. CDR1 is SGDLS and CDR2 is YYNGEE in the germline V gene. The CDR3 extends over 11 amino acids. V lost 4 bases and J lost 3, with 4 bases in between. The CDR3 DNA reads TGTGCCAGCAGCAATAAAGAGACCCAGTACTTC. This encodes CASSNKETQYF.

The rearrangement joins TRBV5-5 to TRBJ1-2; tentatively, D is TRBD1 (5 bases). The ends were cut back, 0 bases at V and 6 bases at J, with 12 bases in the middle. The CDR3 is 14 residues long. CDR1 and CDR2 from the germline V gene are SGHKS and YYEKEE (reference sequence). The CDR3 sequence: CASSLGGTGDGYTF. The CDR3 DNA reads as TGTGCCAGCAGCTTGGGTGGGACGGGAGATGGCTACACCTTC.

The rearrangement uses TRBV6-1 and TRBJ1-3, with 9 bases identical to TRBD1. After removal of 10 bases from V and 1 base from J, the junction contained 2 bases not matched to a gene. This CDR3 contains 13 residues. Looked up from germline, CDR1 is MNHNS and CDR2 is SASEGT. The CDR3 spells CATGTGSGNTIYF. In nucleotides, the CDR3 is TGTGCCACAGGGACAGGGTCTGGAAACACCATATATTTT.

This rearrangement joins TRBV2 to TRBJ2-7, with TRBD1 matching over 7 bases. The CDR3 length is 13 residues. Germline V gene data show CDR1 as SNHLY and CDR2 as FYNNEI. The junction had 11 bases not matched to a gene; V was cut back by 9 bases and J by 6 bases. The CDR3 DNA reads as TGTGCCAGGGCCCCGGGACAGATTCGCGAGCAGTACGTC. Translation: CARAPGQIREQYV.

The chain recombines TRBV7-9 with TRBJ1-1, with 10 positions matching TRBD1. The CDR3 totals 15 residues. V was pared by 5 bases and J by 6 bases, with 9 bases of the junction left unmatched. Germline CDR1 SEHNR, CDR2 FQNEAQ (reference sequence). CDR3 sequence reads: CASSQWTGGRAEAFF. The CDR3 DNA is TGTGCCAGCAGCCAATGGACAGGGGGGAGGGCTGAAGCTTTCTTT. The full variable domain, its missing parts supplied by reference TRBV7-9 and TRBJ1-1, is DTGVSQNPRHKITKRGQNVTFRCDPISEHNRLYWYRQTLGQGPEFLTYFQNEAQLEKSRLLSDRFSAERPKGSFSTLEIQRTEQGDSAMYLCASSQWTGGRAEAFFGQGTRLTVV.

This sequence joins TRBV4-3 and TRBJ2-1; 8 bases fit TRBD2. Per the germline V gene, CDR1 is LGHNA and CDR2 is YSLEER. V shed 4 bases and J 4 bases; nucleotides not matched to a gene: 3. This CDR3 has 14 residues. The CDR3 loop reads CASSLREGYNEQFF. The CDR3 DNA is TGCGCCAGCAGCCTCCGGGAGGGGTACAATGAGCAGTTCTTC.

The gene calls are TRBV5-6 and TRBJ1-2; maybe TRBD1 (6 bases). V gave up 2 bases and J gave up 2 bases, with 7 bases separating them. The germline V gene encodes CDR1 SGHDT and CDR2 YYEEEE. This CDR3 has 13 residues. Here the CDR3 reads CASSFTGNYGYTF. The DNA of the CDR3 is TGTGCCAGCAGCTTTACAGGGAACTATGGCTACACCTTC.